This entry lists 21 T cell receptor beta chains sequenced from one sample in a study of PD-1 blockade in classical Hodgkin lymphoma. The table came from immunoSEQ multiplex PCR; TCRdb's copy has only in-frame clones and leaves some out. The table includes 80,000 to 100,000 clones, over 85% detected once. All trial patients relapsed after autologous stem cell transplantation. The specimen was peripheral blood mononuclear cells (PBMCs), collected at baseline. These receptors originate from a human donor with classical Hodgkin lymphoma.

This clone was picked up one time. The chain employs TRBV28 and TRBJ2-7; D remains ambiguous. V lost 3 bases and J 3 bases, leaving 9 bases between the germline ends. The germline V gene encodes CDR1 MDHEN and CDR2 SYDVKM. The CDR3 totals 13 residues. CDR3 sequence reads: CASSFDTYYEQYF. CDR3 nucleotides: TGTGCCAGCAGTTTCGACACCTACTACGAGCAGTACTTC. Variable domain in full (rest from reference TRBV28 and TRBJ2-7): DVKVTQSSRYLVKRTGEKVFLECVQDMDHENMFWYRQDPGLGLRLIYFSYDVKMKEKGDIPEGYSVSREKKERFSLILESASTNQTSMYLCASSFDTYYEQYFGPGTRLTVT.

The CDR3 bases are TGTGCCAGCAGTTTACAGGACGCCTACAATGAGCAGTTCTTC. As protein: CASSLQDAYNEQFF. The rearrangement uses TRBV27 and TRBJ2-1; D is ambiguous. V was clipped by 2 bases and J by 2 bases, with 7 bases between them. The CDR3 has 14 amino acids. Germline V gene lookup returns CDR1 MNHEY and CDR2 SMNVEV (reference sequence).

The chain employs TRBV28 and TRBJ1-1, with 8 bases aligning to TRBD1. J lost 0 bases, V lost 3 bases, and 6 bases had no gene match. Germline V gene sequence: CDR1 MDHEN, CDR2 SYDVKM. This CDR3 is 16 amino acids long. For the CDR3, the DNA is TGTGCCAGCAGTTTCCCCCAGGGGGCGATGAACACTGAAGCTTTCTTT. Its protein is CASSFPQGAMNTEAFF.

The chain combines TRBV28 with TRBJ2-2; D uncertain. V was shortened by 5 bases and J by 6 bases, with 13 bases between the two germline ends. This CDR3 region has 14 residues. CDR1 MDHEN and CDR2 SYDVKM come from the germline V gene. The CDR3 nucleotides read TGTGCCAGCAGTCAACAGATAACAGCCGGGGAGCTGTTTTTT. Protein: CASSQQITAGELFF.

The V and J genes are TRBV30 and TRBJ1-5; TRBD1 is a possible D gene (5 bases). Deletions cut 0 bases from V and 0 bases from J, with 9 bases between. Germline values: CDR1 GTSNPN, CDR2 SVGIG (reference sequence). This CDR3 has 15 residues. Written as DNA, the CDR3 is TGTGCCTGGAGTGTATCAGGGCGTAGCAATCAGCCCCAGCATTTT. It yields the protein CAWSVSGRSNQPQHF.

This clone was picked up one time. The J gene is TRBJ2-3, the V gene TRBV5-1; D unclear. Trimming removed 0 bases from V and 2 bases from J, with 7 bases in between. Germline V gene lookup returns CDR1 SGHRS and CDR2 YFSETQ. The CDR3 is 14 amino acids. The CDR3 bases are TGCGCCAGCAGCTTGGCAGGTTTCACAGATACGCAGTATTTT. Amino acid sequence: CASSLAGFTDTQYF.

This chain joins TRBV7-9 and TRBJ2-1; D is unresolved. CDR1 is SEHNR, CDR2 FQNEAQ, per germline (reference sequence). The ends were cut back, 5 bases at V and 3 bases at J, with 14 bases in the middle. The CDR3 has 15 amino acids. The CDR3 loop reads CASSPKYISYNEQFF. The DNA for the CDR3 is TGTGCCAGCAGCCCGAAATACATAAGCTACAATGAGCAGTTCTTC.

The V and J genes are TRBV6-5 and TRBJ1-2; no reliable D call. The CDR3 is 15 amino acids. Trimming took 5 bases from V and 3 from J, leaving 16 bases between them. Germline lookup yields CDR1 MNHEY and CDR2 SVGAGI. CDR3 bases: TGTGCCAGCAGTGGGTCGGGAGCCGCCCACTATGGCTACACCTTC. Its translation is CASSGSGAAHYGYTF.

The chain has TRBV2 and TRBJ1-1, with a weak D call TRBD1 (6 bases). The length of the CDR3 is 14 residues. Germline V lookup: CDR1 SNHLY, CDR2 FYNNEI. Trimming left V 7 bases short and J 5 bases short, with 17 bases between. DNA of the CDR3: TGTGCCAGCACCCTTCAGGGGAGCACTACTGAAGCTTTCTTT. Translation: CASTLQGSTTEAFF. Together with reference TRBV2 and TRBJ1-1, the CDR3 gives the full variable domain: EPEVTQTPSHQVTQMGQEVILRCVPISNHLYFYWYRQILGQKVEFLVSFYNNEISEKSEIFDDQFSVERPDGSNFTLKIRSTKLEDSAMYFCASTLQGSTTEAFFGQGTRLTVV.

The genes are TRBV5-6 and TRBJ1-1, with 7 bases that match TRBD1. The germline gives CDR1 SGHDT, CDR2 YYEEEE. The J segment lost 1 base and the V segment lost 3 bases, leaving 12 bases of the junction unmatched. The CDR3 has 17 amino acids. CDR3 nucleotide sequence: TGTGCCAGCAGCTACCGACAGGGAGGATTTGAGAACACTGAAGCTTTCTTT. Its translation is CASSYRQGGFENTEAFF. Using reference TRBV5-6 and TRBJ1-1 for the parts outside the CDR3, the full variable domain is DAGVTQSPTHLIKTRGQQVTLRCSPKSGHDTVSWYQQALGQGPQFIFQYYEEEERQRGNFPDRFSGHQFPNYSSELNVNALLLGDSALYLCASSYRQGGFENTEAFFGQGTRLTVV.

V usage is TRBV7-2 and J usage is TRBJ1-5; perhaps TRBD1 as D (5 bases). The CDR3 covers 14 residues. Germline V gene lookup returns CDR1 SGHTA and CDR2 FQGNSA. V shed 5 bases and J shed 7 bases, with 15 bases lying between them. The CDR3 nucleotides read TGTGCCAGCAGCCTGAACAGGATCTTACAGCCCCAGCATTTT. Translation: CASSLNRILQPQHF.

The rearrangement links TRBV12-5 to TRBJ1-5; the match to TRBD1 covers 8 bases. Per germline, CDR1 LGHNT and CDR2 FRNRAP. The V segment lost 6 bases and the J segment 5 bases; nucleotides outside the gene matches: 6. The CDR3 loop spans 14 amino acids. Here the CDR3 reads CASGPDRDHQPQHF. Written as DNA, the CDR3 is TGTGCTAGTGGCCCGGACAGGGACCATCAGCCCCAGCATTTT. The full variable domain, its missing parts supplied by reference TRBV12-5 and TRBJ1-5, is DARVTQTPRHKVTEMGQEVTMRCQPILGHNTVFWYRQTMMQGLELLAYFRNRAPLDDSGMPKDRFSAEMPDATLATLKIQPSEPRDSAVYFCASGPDRDHQPQHFGDGTRLSIL.

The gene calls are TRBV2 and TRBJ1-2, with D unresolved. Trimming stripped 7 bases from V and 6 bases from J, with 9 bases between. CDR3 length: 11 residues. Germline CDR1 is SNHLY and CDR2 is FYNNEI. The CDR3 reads CASKSLHGYTF. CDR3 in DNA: TGTGCCAGCAAGTCTCTCCATGGCTACACCTTC.

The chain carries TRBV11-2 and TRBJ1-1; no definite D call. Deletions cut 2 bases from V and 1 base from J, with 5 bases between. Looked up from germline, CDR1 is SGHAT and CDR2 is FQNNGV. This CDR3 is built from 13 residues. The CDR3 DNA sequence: TGTGCCAGCAGCTTAAGTGAGAACACTGAAGCTTTCTTT. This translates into CASSLSENTEAFF.

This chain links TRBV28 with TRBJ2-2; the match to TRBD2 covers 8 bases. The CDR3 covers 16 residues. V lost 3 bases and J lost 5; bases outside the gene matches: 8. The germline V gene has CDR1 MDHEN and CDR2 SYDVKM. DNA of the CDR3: TGTGCCAGCAGTTTGAGTTCAGCGGGAGAAACCGGGGAGCTGTTTTTT. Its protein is CASSLSSAGETGELFF.

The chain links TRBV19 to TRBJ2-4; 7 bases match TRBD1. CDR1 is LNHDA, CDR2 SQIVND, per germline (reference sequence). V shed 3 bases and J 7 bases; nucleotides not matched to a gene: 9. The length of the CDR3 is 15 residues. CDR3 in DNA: TGTGCCAGTAGTATGGGGTCCCCCAGGGGGAACATTCAGTACTTC. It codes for CASSMGSPRGNIQYF. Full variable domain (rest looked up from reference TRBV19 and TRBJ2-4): DGGITQSPKYLFRKEGQNVTLSCEQNLNHDAMYWYRQDPGQGLRLIYYSQIVNDFQKGDIAEGYSVSREKKESFPLTVTSAQKNPTAFYLCASSMGSPRGNIQYFGAGTRLSVL.

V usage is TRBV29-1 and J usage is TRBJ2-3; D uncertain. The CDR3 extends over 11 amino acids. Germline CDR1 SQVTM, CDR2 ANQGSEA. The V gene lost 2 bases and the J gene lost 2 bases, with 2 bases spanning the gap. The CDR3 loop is CSVEITDTQYF. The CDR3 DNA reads TGCAGCGTTGAAATCACAGATACGCAGTATTTT.

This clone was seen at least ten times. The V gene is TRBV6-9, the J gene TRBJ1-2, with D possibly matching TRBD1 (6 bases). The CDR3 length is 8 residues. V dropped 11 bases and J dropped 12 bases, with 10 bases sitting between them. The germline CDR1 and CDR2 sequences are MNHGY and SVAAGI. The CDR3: CAGRDNTF. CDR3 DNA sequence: TGTGCCGGACGGGACAACACCTTC.

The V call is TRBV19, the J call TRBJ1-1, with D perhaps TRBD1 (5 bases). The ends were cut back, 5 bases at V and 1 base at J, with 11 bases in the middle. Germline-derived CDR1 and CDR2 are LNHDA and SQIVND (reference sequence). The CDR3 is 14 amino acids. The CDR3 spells CASSPLDKNTEAFF. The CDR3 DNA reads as TGTGCCAGTAGTCCCCTGGACAAGAACACTGAAGCTTTCTTT.

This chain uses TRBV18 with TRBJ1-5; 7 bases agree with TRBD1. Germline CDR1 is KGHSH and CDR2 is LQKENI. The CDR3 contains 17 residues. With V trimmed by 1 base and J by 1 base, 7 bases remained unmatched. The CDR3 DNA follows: TGTGCCAGCTCACCACGCGGGGAGGGGGCCAGCAATCAGCCCCAGCATTTT. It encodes CASSPRGEGASNQPQHF.

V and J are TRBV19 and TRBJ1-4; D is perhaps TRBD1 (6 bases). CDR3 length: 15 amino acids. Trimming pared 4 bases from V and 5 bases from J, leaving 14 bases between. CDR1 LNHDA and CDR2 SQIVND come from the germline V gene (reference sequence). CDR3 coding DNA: TGTGCCAGTAGTACGGGGGCAGGCTCGAATGAAAAACTGTTTTTT. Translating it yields CASSTGAGSNEKLFF.